In its sample, the clone carrying this T cell receptor (beta chain) was seen many times. The CDR3 loop spans 15 amino acids. Trimming took off 6 bases at V and 2 bases at J, with 17 bases between the two ends. The source of the sample is a study of patients and donors after allogeneic stem cell transplantation. Via MiXCR, TCRdb re-called the RT-PCR reads, giving one row per CDR3 protein. The sample records hundreds of thousands of distinct CDR3 sequences, 14% being singletons. The sequence was obtained from a human donor who was either an allogeneic HSCT recipient or a stem cell or donor lymphocyte infusion donor (not recorded which). It is not recorded whose cells these are; they may come from a transplant donor. This chain links TRBV12-3 or TRBV12-4 with TRBJ2-7; D possibly corresponds to TRBD2 (5 bases). Sequencing was done on a sample of blood, either unsorted or a sorted T cell fraction (not recorded which). The CDR3 sequence is CASSPSREQTYEQYF. The CDR3 DNA is TGTGCCAGCAGCCCTAGTAGGGAGCAAACCTACGAGCAGTACTTC.